This T cell receptor (beta chain) stems from a study of blood T cell repertoires in COVID-19. The overall study: The samples span acute and convalescent COVID-19 from the United States, Italy and Spain.

Here immunoSEQ multiplex PCR was the method, and the copy in TCRdb shows in-frame clones only, minus some. The sample records 120,000 or so clones, roughly 84% being singletons. Deletions cut 4 bases from V and 3 bases from J, with 13 bases between. There are 14 residues in the CDR3. CDR1 and CDR2 from the germline V gene are MNHEY and SMNVEV (reference sequence). This clone occurred a few times. The sequence derives from a man in his sixties with acute or convalescent COVID-19. This chain links TRBV27 with TRBJ2-7; perhaps TRBD2 as D (6 bases). The specimen sequenced was peripheral blood. The CDR3 sequence: CASSSGVRFYEQYF. In DNA, the CDR3 is TGTGCCAGCAGTTCGGGAGTTCGCTTCTACGAGCAGTACTTC.